The 14 T cell receptor beta chains reported below all come from one sample, sequenced in a study of T cells in Graves' hyperthyroidism and ophthalmopathy. Amplification of TCR beta CDR3 regions used RNA as the template. During a first-round RT-PCR of the TCR CDR3, the HTBI primer set was used. TCRdb redid the calling of the multiplex PCR reads with MiXCR, one entry per CDR3 protein. The profile shows a few hundred thousand distinct CDR3 sequences, 20% to 25% of them singletons. Material: blood. These receptors were obtained from a middle-aged man with Graves' hyperthyroidism.

With respect to this clonotype: The junction departs from germline at one end; a sequencing error may be responsible. This chain connects TRBV7-3 to TRBJ2-7, with D maybe TRBD2 (6 bases). Germline assignment: CDR1 SGHTA and CDR2 FQGTGA. This CDR3 is built from 14 residues. Written as DNA, the CDR3 is TGCGCCAGCAGCCACCAGGGTTTGGAGGGTGGGCAGTACTTC. This encodes CASSHQGLEGGQYF.

The gene calls are TRBV24-1 and TRBJ2-3, with D unresolved. Germline values: CDR1 KGHDR, CDR2 SFDVKD. This CDR3 contains 10 residues. Trimming took off 10 bases at V and 6 bases at J, with 7 bases between the two ends. The CDR3 sequence is CATAGDTQYF. The CDR3 DNA is TGTGCCACAGCTGGGGATACGCAGTATTTT.

This chain uses TRBV30 with TRBJ1-5; the D is unclear. The V end lost 0 bases, the J end lost 5 bases, and 8 bases lay between the germline ends. Germline V lookup: CDR1 GTSNPN, CDR2 SVGIG (reference sequence). The CDR3 sequence is 13 residues long. The CDR3 spells CAWSVHGYQPQHF. CDR3 nucleotides: TGTGCCTGGAGTGTTCATGGGTATCAGCCCCAGCATTTT.

The chain joins TRBV6-1 to TRBJ2-5; D remains ambiguous. Germline CDR1 is MNHNS and CDR2 is SASEGT. This CDR3 has 14 amino acids. The V end was cut by 1 base, the J end by 1 base, with 7 bases between. The CDR3 loop reads CASSEEVSQETQYF. The CDR3 coding sequence is TGTGCCAGCAGTGAAGAGGTTTCCCAAGAGACCCAGTACTTC.

This clonotype was counted only a few times. CDR3 region: CASSFRGNYGYTF. CDR3 coding DNA: TGTGCCAGCAGTTTCCGGGGTAACTATGGCTACACCTTC. The rearrangement joins TRBV27 to TRBJ1-2; D is undetermined. The CDR3 extends over 13 amino acids. V lost 3 bases to trimming and J lost 1 base, with 6 bases between them. Germline-derived CDR1 and CDR2 are MNHEY and SMNVEV (reference sequence).

Here the CDR3 DNA reads TGTGCCAGCAGCCCGGGTGTTAAGGACTTCACAGATACGCAGTATTTT. Amino acid sequence: CASSPGVKDFTDTQYF. The chain couples TRBV11-2 to TRBJ2-3; TRBD2 might be the D (5 bases). Per the germline V gene, CDR1 is SGHAT and CDR2 is FQNNGV. Deletions cut 5 bases from V and 2 bases from J, with 17 bases between. The CDR3 consists of 16 residues.

This rearrangement joins TRBV24-1 to TRBJ1-5, with TRBD1 matching 7 bases. CDR3 length: 14 residues. Germline V gene data show CDR1 as KGHDR and CDR2 as SFDVKD. The V segment lost 4 bases and the J segment 6 bases; nucleotides outside the gene matches: 5. The CDR3 loop reads CATSEQGERQPQHF. The CDR3 DNA reads TGTGCCACCAGTGAGCAGGGGGAGCGTCAGCCCCAGCATTTT.

This chain connects TRBV6-5 to TRBJ2-1; 9 nucleotides align to TRBD2. CDR1 is MNHEY and CDR2 is SVGAGI in the germline V gene. This CDR3 comprises 15 residues. V trimming: 1 base; J trimming: 6 bases; junction bases outside the gene matches: 4. CDR3 loop: CASSYFSGSANEQFF. CDR3 bases: TGTGCCAGCAGTTACTTTAGCGGGAGTGCCAATGAGCAGTTCTTC.

This rearrangement joins TRBV12-3 or TRBV12-4 to TRBJ1-2; D remains unclear. V was clipped by 6 bases and J by 5 bases, with 10 bases between them. The CDR3 loop spans 12 amino acids. The CDR3 here is CASRTGPYGYTF. In DNA form, the CDR3 reads TGTGCCAGCAGGACCGGGCCATATGGCTACACCTTC.

This clonotype was seen a few times. V gene TRBV9 combines with J gene TRBJ2-1, with TRBD2 identical over 7 bases. The V gene's germline CDR1 is SGDLS and CDR2 YYNGEE. This CDR3 spans 15 amino acids. Losses at the gene ends were 0 bases for V and 6 bases for J; bases not matched to a gene: 6. The CDR3 here is CASSVVAGPINEQFF. The CDR3 region has the DNA TGTGCCAGCAGCGTAGTAGCGGGTCCCATCAATGAGCAGTTCTTC.

A word on this clonotype: A much larger clone differs by one base, so this may be a read error. The chain links TRBV12-3 or TRBV12-4 to TRBJ1-3; D remains ambiguous. This CDR3 has 15 residues. Trimming left V 6 bases short and J 0 bases short, with 12 bases between. CDR3 in amino acids: CASSPAGLSGNTIYF. CDR3 nucleotide sequence: TGTGCCAGCAGCCCGGCTGGCCTCTCTGGAAACACCATATATTTT.

This clonotype showed up just once. The gene calls are TRBV2 and TRBJ2-1; the D gene is possibly TRBD1 (5 bases). The CDR3 runs 17 residues. The V end lost 2 bases, the J end lost 8 bases, and 22 bases lay between the germline ends. CDR1 is SNHLY, CDR2 FYNNEI, per germline. The CDR3 DNA follows: TGTGCCAGCAGTGAAACCTTAGGCCCAGGGCCCATCGATGAGCAGTTCTTC. Protein product: CASSETLGPGPIDEQFF.

This clonotype came up many times. The rearrangement joins TRBV7-2 to TRBJ2-3, with TRBD2 as a possible D gene (7 bases). Trimming pared 8 bases from V and 6 bases from J, leaving 12 bases between. The CDR3 contains 12 residues. The germline V gene encodes CDR1 SGHTA and CDR2 FQGNSA. The CDR3: CASAWGGDTQYF. CDR3 coding DNA: TGTGCCAGCGCGTGGGGGGGCGATACGCAGTATTTT.

This clonotype was recorded many times. The V gene is TRBV11-1, the J gene TRBJ2-3, with TRBD2 matching over 14 bases. Unmatched junction bases numbered 8, after V lost 5 bases and J lost 4 bases. Germline CDR1 and CDR2: SGHAT and FQDESV (reference sequence). The CDR3 loop spans 17 amino acids. The CDR3 loop reads CASSPRLAGGPADTQYF. DNA for the CDR3: TGTGCCAGCAGCCCTCGACTAGCGGGAGGGCCGGCAGATACGCAGTATTTT.